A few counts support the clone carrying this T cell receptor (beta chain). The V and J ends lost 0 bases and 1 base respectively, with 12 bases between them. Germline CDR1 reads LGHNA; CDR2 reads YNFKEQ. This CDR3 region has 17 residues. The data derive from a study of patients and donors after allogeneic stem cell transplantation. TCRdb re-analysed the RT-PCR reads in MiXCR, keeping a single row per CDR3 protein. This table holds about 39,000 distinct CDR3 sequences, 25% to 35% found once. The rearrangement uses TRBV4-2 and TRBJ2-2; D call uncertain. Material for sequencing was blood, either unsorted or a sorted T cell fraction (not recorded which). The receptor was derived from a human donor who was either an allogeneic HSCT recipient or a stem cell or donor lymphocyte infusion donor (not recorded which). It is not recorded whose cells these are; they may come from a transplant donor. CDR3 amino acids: CASSQDMARRNTGELFF. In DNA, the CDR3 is TGTGCCAGCAGCCAAGATATGGCAAGGCGGAACACCGGGGAGCTGTTTTTT.